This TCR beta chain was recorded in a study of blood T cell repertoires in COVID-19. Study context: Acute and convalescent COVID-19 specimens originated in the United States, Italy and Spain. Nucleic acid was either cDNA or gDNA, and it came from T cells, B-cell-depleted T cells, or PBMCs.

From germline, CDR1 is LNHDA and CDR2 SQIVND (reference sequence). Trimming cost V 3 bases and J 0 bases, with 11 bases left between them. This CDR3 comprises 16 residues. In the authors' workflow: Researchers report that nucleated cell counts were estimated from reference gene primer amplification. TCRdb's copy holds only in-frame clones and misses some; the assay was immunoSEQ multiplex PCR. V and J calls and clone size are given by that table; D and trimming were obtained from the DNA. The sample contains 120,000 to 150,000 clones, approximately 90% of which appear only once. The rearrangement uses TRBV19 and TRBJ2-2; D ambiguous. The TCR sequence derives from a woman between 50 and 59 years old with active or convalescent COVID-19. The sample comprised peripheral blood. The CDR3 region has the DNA TGTGCCAGTAGTATTCTCCCAGTAACGAACACCGGGGAGCTGTTTTTT. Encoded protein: CASSILPVTNTGELFF.